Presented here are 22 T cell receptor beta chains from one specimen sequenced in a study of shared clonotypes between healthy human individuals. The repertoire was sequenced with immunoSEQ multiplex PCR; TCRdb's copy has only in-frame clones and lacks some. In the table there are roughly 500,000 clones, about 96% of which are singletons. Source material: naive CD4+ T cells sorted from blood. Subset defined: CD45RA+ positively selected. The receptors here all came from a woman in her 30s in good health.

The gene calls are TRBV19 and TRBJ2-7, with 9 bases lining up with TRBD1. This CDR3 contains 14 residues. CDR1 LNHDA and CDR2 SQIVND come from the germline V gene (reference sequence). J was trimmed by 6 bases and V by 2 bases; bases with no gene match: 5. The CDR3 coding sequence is TGTGCCAGTAGTATACAACAGGGGGCAAGCGAGCAGTACTTC. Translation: CASSIQQGASEQYF.

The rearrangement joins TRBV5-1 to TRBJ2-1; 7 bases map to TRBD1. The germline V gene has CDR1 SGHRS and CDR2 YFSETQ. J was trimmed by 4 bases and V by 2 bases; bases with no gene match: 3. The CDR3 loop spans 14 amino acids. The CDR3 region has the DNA TGCGCCAGCAGCTTAAGGACAGGATACAATGAGCAGTTCTTC. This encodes CASSLRTGYNEQFF.

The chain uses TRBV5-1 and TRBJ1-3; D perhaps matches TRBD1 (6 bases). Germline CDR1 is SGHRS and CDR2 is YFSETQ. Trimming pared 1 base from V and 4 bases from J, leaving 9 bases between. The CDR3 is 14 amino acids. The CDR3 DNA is TGCGCCAGCAGCTTGTCAGGGGACGGAAACACCATATATTTT. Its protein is CASSLSGDGNTIYF.

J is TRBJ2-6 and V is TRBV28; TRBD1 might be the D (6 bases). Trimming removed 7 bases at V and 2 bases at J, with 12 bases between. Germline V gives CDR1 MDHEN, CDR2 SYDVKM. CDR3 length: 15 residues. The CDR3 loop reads CASNPTGTGANVLTF. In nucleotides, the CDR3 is TGTGCCAGCAACCCGACAGGTACTGGGGCCAACGTCCTGACTTTC.

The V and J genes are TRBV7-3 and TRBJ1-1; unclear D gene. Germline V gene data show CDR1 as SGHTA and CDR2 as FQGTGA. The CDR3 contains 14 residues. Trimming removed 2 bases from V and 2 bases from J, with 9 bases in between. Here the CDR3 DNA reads TGTGCCAGCAGCTTAGAGGGCCGTAACACTGAAGCTTTCTTT. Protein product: CASSLEGRNTEAFF.

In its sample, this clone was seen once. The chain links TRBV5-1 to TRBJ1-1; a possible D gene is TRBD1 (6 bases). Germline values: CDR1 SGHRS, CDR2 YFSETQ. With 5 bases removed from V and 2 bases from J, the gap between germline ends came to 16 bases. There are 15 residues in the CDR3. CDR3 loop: CASRLAGTLNTEAFF. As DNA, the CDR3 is TGCGCCAGCAGATTAGCCGGGACACTCAACACTGAAGCTTTCTTT.

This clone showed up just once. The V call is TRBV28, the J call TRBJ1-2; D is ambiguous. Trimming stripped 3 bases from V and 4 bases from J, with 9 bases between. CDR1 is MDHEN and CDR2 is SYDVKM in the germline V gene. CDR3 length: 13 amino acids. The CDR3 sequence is CASSFQDGYGYTF. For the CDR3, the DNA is TGTGCCAGCAGTTTCCAGGACGGCTATGGCTACACCTTC.

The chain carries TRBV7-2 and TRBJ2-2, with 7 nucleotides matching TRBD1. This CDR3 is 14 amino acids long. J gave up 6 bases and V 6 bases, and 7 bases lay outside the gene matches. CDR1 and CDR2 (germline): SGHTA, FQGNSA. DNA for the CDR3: TGTGCCAGCAGTCGCGCAGGGGGAGCCGGGGAGCTGTTTTTT. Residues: CASSRAGGAGELFF.

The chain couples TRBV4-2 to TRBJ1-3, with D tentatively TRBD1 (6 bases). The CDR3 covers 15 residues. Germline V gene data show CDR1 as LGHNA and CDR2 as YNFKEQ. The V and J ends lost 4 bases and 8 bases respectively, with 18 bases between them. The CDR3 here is CASSLMDSLAHTIYF. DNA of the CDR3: TGTGCCAGCAGCCTAATGGACAGTTTGGCGCACACCATATATTTT.

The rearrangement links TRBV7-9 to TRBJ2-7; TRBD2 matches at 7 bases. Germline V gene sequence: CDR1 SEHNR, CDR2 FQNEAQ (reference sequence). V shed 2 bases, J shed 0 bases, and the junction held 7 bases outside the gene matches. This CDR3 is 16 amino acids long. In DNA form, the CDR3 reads TGTGCCAGCAGCTTAACCGGGGCTAGCGGCTCCTACGAGCAGTACTTC. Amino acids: CASSLTGASGSYEQYF.

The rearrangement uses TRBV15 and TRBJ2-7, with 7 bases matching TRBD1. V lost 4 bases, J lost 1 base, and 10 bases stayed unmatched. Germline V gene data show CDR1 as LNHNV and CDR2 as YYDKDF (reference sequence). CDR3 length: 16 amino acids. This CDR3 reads CATSTSPTGPSYEQYF. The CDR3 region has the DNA TGTGCCACCAGCACGTCGCCGACAGGGCCATCCTACGAGCAGTACTTC. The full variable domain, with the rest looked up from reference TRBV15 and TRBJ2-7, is DAMVIQNPRYQVTQFGKPVTLSCSQTLNHNVMYWYQQKSSQAPKLLFHYYDKDFNNEADTPDNFQSRRPNTSFCFLDIRSPGLGDTAMYLCATSTSPTGPSYEQYFGPGTRLTVT.

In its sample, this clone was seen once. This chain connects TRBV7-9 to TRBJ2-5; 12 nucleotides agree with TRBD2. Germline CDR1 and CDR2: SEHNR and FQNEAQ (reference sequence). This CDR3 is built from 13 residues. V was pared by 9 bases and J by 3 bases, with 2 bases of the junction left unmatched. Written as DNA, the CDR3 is TGTGCCAGTCGACTAGCGGGGGAAGAGACCCAGTACTTC. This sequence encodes CASRLAGEETQYF.

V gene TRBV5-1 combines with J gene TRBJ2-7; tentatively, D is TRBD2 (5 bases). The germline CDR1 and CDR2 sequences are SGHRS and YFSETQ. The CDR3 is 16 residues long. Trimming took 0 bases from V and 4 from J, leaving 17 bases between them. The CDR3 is CASSLGTDFGVYEQYF. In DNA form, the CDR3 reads TGCGCCAGCAGCTTGGGAACGGACTTTGGTGTTTACGAGCAGTACTTC.

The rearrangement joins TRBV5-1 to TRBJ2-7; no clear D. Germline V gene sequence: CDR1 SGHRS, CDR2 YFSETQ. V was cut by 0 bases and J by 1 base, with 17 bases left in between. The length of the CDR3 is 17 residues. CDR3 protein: CASSLVYLLPESYEQYF. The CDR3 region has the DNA TGCGCCAGCAGCTTGGTGTACCTTCTTCCGGAGTCCTACGAGCAGTACTTC.

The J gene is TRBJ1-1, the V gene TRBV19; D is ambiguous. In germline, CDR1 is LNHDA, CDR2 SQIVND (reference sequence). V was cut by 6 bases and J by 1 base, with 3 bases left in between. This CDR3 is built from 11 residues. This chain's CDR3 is CASRGNTEAFF. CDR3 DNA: TGTGCCAGTAGAGGGAACACTGAAGCTTTCTTT.

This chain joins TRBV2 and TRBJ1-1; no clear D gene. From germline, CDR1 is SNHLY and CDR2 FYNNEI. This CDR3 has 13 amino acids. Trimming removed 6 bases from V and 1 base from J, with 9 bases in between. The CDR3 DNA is TGTGCCAGCAGGTCCAAGTCGAACACTGAAGCTTTCTTT. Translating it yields CASRSKSNTEAFF.

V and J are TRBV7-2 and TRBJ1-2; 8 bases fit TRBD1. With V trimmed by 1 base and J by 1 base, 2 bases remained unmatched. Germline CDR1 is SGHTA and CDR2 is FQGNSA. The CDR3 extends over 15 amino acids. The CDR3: CASSLGDRGNYGYTF. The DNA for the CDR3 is TGTGCCAGCAGCTTAGGCGACAGGGGTAACTATGGCTACACCTTC.

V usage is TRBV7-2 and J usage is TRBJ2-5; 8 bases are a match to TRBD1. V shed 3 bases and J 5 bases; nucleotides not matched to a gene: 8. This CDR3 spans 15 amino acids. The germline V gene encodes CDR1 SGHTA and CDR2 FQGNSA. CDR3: CASSFSQGAWETQYF. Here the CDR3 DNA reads TGTGCCAGCAGCTTTTCGCAGGGGGCATGGGAGACCCAGTACTTC.

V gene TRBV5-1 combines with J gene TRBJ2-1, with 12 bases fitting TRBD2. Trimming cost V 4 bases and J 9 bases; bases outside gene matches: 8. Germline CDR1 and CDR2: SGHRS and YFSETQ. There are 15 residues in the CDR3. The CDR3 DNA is TGCGCCAGCAGCATGACTAGCGGGAGCCGGAGTGAGCAGTTCTTC. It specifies CASSMTSGSRSEQFF.

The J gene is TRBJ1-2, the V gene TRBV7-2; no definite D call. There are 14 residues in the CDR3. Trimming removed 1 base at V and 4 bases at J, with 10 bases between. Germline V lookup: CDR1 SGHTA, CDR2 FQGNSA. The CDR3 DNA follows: TGTGCCAGCAGCTTAGGTCGGGAAGGCTATGGCTACACCTTC. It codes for CASSLGREGYGYTF.

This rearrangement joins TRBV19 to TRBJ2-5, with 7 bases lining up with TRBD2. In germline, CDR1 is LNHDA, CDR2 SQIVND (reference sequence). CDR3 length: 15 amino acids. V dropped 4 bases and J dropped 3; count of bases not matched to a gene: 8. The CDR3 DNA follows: TGTGCCAGTAGTAGCGGGAGTATTCGAGAAGAGACCCAGTACTTC. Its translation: CASSSGSIREETQYF.

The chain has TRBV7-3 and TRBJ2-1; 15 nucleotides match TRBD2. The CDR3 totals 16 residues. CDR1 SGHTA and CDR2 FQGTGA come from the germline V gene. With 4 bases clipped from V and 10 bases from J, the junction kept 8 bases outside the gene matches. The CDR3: CASSSGLAGGQEEQFF. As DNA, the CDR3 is TGTGCCAGCAGCTCGGGACTAGCGGGAGGTCAGGAGGAGCAGTTCTTC.